The 16 T cell receptor beta chains listed next were all sequenced from one sample in a study of blood T cells in healthy people across ages. A second PCR of about 6 to 12 cycles used a sample-barcoded 5' primer and a J-beta primer mix. TCRdb re-analysed the 5' RACE reads in MiXCR, keeping a single row per CDR3 protein. The sample carries about 1.4 million distinct CDR3 sequences, approximately 59% recorded once. Sequencing was performed on blood. These receptors were taken from a man aged 18 to 29 in good health.

Only a few counts were recorded for this clonotype. The CDR3 spells CASSPARLAGGRRNEQYF. In DNA form, the CDR3 reads TGCGCCAGCAGCCCCGCGCGACTAGCGGGAGGCCGGAGAAACGAGCAGTACTTC. The chain couples TRBV5-1 to TRBJ2-7; TRBD2 matches at 13 bases. Looked up from germline, CDR1 is SGHRS and CDR2 is YFSETQ. V was pared by 4 bases and J by 5 bases, with 15 bases of the junction left unmatched. The CDR3 is 18 residues long.

The chain's CDR3 is CASSQRQVVGETQYF. In DNA, the CDR3 is TGTGCCAGCAGTCAAAGACAGGTAGTCGGAGAGACCCAGTACTTC. The chain combines TRBV12-3 or TRBV12-4 with TRBJ2-7; a possible D gene is TRBD1 (6 bases). With the DNA end fitting TRBJ2-5 better, the J assignment may be wrong. This CDR3 contains 15 residues.

This clonotype came up a few times. For the CDR3, the DNA is TGTGCCAGCAGTAAACATTACAGGGGGGAAGAGACCCAGTACTTC. This translates into CASSKHYRGEETQYF. The chain couples TRBV6-6 to TRBJ2-5; 8 bases are a match to TRBD1. V shed 5 bases and J 3 bases; nucleotides not matched to a gene: 8. Germline CDR1 reads MNHNY; CDR2 reads SVGAGI (reference sequence). The CDR3 spans 15 residues.

The rearrangement joins TRBV20-1 to TRBJ1-1, with D perhaps matching TRBD1 (6 bases). Germline CDR1 DFQATT, CDR2 SNEGSKA (reference sequence). Trimming pared 6 bases from V and 0 bases from J, leaving 11 bases between. CDR3 length equals 13 residues. The CDR3 here is CSAPDRVNTEAFF. The CDR3 DNA follows: TGCAGTGCCCCGGACAGAGTGAACACTGAAGCTTTCTTT.

The gene calls are TRBV7-8 and TRBJ2-3; D is possibly TRBD1 (9 bases). CDR3 size: 21 residues. Germline V gene data show CDR1 as SGHVS and CDR2 as FQNEAQ. V was cut by 5 bases and J by 2 bases, with 32 bases left in between. CDR3 sequence reads: CASSPGQGRYLAGGITDTQYF. The CDR3 nucleotides are TGTGCCAGCAGCCCCGGACAGGGGCGGTATTTGGCGGGAGGTATCACAGATACGCAGTATTTT.

Notes on this clonotype: Because the CDR3's place on the DNA is in doubt, the DNA is left out and the CDR3 is given as listed by TCRdb. The chain combines TRBV4-2 with TRBJ2-1; whether TRBD1, the table's D call, matches the DNA was not checked. Per the germline V gene, CDR1 is LGHNA and CDR2 is YNFKEQ. The CDR3 spans 17 residues, counting both ends. This CDR3 reads CASSQGFFGPGRSGQFF.

The chain uses TRBV7-2 and TRBJ1-4; 7 bases agree with TRBD1. Germline V gene data show CDR1 as SGHTA and CDR2 as FQGNSA. This CDR3 region has 15 residues. With V trimmed by 4 bases and J by 1 base, 3 bases remained unmatched. CDR3 nucleotides: TGTGCCAGCAGCTCATACAGGGGAACTAATGAAAAACTGTTTTTT. This sequence encodes CASSSYRGTNEKLFF.

This clonotype occurred a few times. The chain uses TRBV7-2 and TRBJ2-1; 7 positions match TRBD1. Germline CDR1 SGHTA, CDR2 FQGNSA. The CDR3 is made up of 15 amino acids. After removal of 5 bases from V and 5 bases from J, the junction contained 9 bases not matched to a gene. CDR3 sequence (DNA): TGTGCCAGCAGCATAGTATGGGACAGTGACAATGAGCAGTTCTTC. Amino acids: CASSIVWDSDNEQFF.

CDR3 amino acids: CASSLGFGRGSYNEQFF. The CDR3 nucleotides read TGCGCCAGCAGCCTGGGCTTTGGCAGGGGTTCCTACAATGAGCAGTTCTTC. The chain carries TRBV5-1 and TRBJ2-1; weak D call: TRBD1 (6 bases). The V gene's germline CDR1 is SGHRS and CDR2 YFSETQ. V was clipped by 4 bases and J by 1 base, with 18 bases between them. This CDR3 region has 17 residues.

CDR3: CASRDPGHLKKTQYF. The DNA for the CDR3 is TGTGCCAGCAGGGATCCGGGGCACCTCAAAAAGACCCAGTACTTC. V usage is TRBV6-2 or TRBV6-3 and J usage is TRBJ2-5; D assignment may be TRBD1 or TRBD2 (5 bases each). Between the trimmed V and J ends, which lost 6 bases and 6 bases, there was a span of 20 bases. CDR1 is MNHEY and CDR2 is SVGEGT in the germline V gene. There are 15 residues in the CDR3.

The J gene is TRBJ1-6, the V gene TRBV7-9; D gene uncertain. The V end lost 4 bases, the J end lost 0 bases, and 13 bases lay between the germline ends. This CDR3 comprises 17 residues. Germline CDR1 is SEHNR and CDR2 is FQNEAQ (reference sequence). Here the CDR3 DNA reads TGTGCCAGCAGCTCTTCTTTAGCAAGCTCCTATAATTCACCCCTCCACTTT. It encodes CASSSSLASSYNSPLHF.

In its sample, this clonotype was seen once. The rearrangement links TRBV15 to TRBJ2-3; 9 bases map to TRBD2. V was pared by 8 bases and J by 2 bases, with 11 bases of the junction left unmatched. The V gene's germline CDR1 is LNHNV and CDR2 YYDKDF (reference sequence). This CDR3 region has 16 residues. CDR3 coding DNA: TGTGCCACCGCCGCTTTCCGACTAGCGGACACAGATACGCAGTATTTT. This translates into CATAAFRLADTDTQYF. Based on the CDR3 plus reference TRBV15 and TRBJ2-3, the full variable domain is DAMVIQNPRYQVTQFGKPVTLSCSQTLNHNVMYWYQQKSSQAPKLLFHYYDKDFNNEADTPDNFQSRRPNTSFCFLDIRSPGLGDTAMYLCATAAFRLADTDTQYFGPGTRLTVL.

The CDR3 spells CASSPSDPGLDRDTQYF. DNA for the CDR3: TGTGCCAGCAGCCCTTCCGATCCTGGACTAGATCGGGATACGCAGTATTTT. The chain joins TRBV7-2 to TRBJ2-3, with 7 nucleotides matching TRBD2. The length of the CDR3 is 17 residues. Germline CDR1 is SGHTA and CDR2 is FQGNSA. V shed 5 bases and J 6 bases; nucleotides not matched to a gene: 17.

The chain couples TRBV12-3 or TRBV12-4 to TRBJ2-5, with 8 bases lining up with TRBD2. V gave up 3 bases and J gave up 5 bases; unmatched junction bases: 5. The CDR3 is made up of 14 amino acids. CDR3 residues: CASSLDGRAETQYF. The CDR3 DNA is TGTGCCAGCAGTTTGGACGGGAGGGCGGAGACCCAGTACTTC.

This clonotype occurred a few times. The chain employs TRBV20-1 and TRBJ2-4; 8 positions match TRBD2. The tail of the sequence fits TRBJ2-7 better, so the J call may be wrong. The CDR3 has 14 amino acids. Germline V gives CDR1 DFQATT, CDR2 SNEGSKA (reference sequence). CDR3 region: CSAQDVAGPYEQYF. DNA of the CDR3: TGCAGTGCCCAAGACGTAGCGGGACCCTACGAGCAGTACTTC.

On this clonotype: At one end, the junction sequence differs from germline, possibly due to a read error. The chain combines TRBV4-1 with TRBJ1-6; no definite D call. Looked up from germline, CDR1 is MGHRA and CDR2 is YSYEKL. The CDR3 covers 14 residues. CDR3 sequence (DNA): TGCGCCAGCAGTCGCAGCTCGGTTAATTTACCCCTCCACTTT. Protein product: CASSRSSVNLPLHF.